The 16 T cell receptor beta chains presented below share a single source sample, sequenced in a study of HIV-infected patients and healthy controls. Alpha and beta constant-region primers primed reverse transcription of around 0.5 ug RNA. Using multiplexing indices, alpha and beta chain libraries were generated apart by chain-specific third strand synthesis. One entry per CDR3 protein results from TCRdb running MiXCR on the 5' RACE reads. This sample has around 21,000 distinct CDR3 sequences; roughly 8.2% occur once, and the top ten carry 2.6%. Whole blood was used without fractionation, so all unsorted peripheral T cells were included. Sequencing input: blood. All receptors derive from an adult in good health.

This clonotype was found many times. The chain joins TRBV28 to TRBJ2-3; 9 bases match TRBD2. Germline V gives CDR1 MDHEN, CDR2 SYDVKM. V lost 5 bases to trimming and J lost 4 bases; unmatched junction nucleotides: 13. CDR3 size: 17 residues. In nucleotides, the CDR3 is TGTGCCAGCAGTCTCCTCCGTAGCGGGAGTTACGCAGATACGCAGTATTTT. Its translation is CASSLLRSGSYADTQYF.

This clonotype was observed many times. The chain recombines TRBV3-1 with TRBJ1-4; D is unclear. V was shortened by 0 bases and J by 3 bases, with 11 bases between the two germline ends. Germline V gene lookup returns CDR1 LGHDT and CDR2 YNNKEL (reference sequence). This CDR3 comprises 16 residues. In nucleotides, the CDR3 is TGTGCCAGCAGCCAAGATCAATGGTATTCTAATGAAAAACTGTTTTTT. Translating gives CASSQDQWYSNEKLFF. Full variable domain (remainder filled in from reference TRBV3-1 and TRBJ1-4): DTAVSQTPKYLVTQMGNDKSIKCEQNLGHDTMYWYKQDSKKFLKIMFSYNNKELIINETVPNRFSPKSPDKAHLNLHINSLELGDSAVYFCASSQDQWYSNEKLFFGSGTQLSVL.

This clonotype was observed at least ten times. This rearrangement joins TRBV20-1 to TRBJ1-2, with D unresolved. Trimming cost V 5 bases and J 5 bases, with 18 bases left between them. The CDR3 is 14 amino acids. Germline loops: CDR1 DFQATT, CDR2 SNEGSKA (reference sequence). Written as DNA, the CDR3 is TGCAGTGCTCAAACCGGGAGTAGCCCTTATGGCTACACCTTC. It yields the protein CSAQTGSSPYGYTF.

This clonotype is termed medium-sized (0.01 to 0.1%). This rearrangement joins TRBV20-1 to TRBJ2-4, with 8 bases lining up with TRBD1. The CDR3 has 15 amino acids. The junction had 12 bases not matched to a gene; V was cut back by 3 bases and J by 8 bases. Germline V CDR1 and CDR2: DFQATT, SNEGSKA (reference sequence). CDR3: CSASARDRGFDIQYF. As DNA, the CDR3 is TGCAGTGCTAGCGCCAGAGACAGGGGTTTTGACATTCAGTACTTC.

This clonotype is labeled medium-sized (0.01 to 0.1%). V is TRBV14 and J is TRBJ1-2; D gene ambiguous. Deletions cut 3 bases from V and 4 bases from J, with 6 bases between. Germline lookup yields CDR1 SGHDN and CDR2 FVKESK. The CDR3 extends over 12 amino acids. CDR3 bases: TGTGCCAGCAGCCAGGGTCTCTATGGCTACACCTTC. Translating gives CASSQGLYGYTF.

This clonotype was seen many times. The chain recombines TRBV7-2 with TRBJ1-1, with D perhaps matching TRBD1 (6 bases). Germline V CDR1 and CDR2: SGHTA, FQGNSA. The ends were cut back, 3 bases at V and 4 bases at J, with 24 bases in the middle. The CDR3 runs to 18 residues. Written as DNA, the CDR3 is TGTGCCAGCAGCTTTGGGCGAAAGGGGTCCGGGGGCGTCACTGAAGCTTTCTTT. Translating gives CASSFGRKGSGGVTEAFF.

There are many counts of this clonotype. The chain joins TRBV12-3 or TRBV12-4 to TRBJ1-2; 8 bases match TRBD1. The CDR3 extends over 14 amino acids. V was pared by 7 bases and J by 2 bases, with 6 bases of the junction left unmatched. In DNA form, the CDR3 reads TGTGCCAGCACCGCAGGGGGCGAGAACTATGGCTACACCTTC. Translated, it gives CASTAGGENYGYTF.

The rearrangement links TRBV5-1 to TRBJ2-6; D unresolved. Germline V gene data show CDR1 as SGHRS and CDR2 as YFSETQ. The CDR3 covers 19 residues. Trimming took 0 bases from V and 0 from J, leaving 16 bases between them. The CDR3 spells CASSLEALKKDSGANVLTF. The CDR3 DNA reads TGCGCCAGCAGCTTGGAGGCCCTAAAAAAGGACTCTGGGGCCAACGTCCTGACTTTC.

This clonotype has more than one count but fewer than ten. The CDR3 bases are TGTGCCAGCAGCTTAACTGAATATACGCAGTATTTT. It encodes CASSLTEYTQYF. The chain joins TRBV7-9 to TRBJ2-3; D uncertain. The CDR3 runs 12 residues. V was trimmed by 2 bases and J by 7 bases, leaving 7 bases between them. CDR1 is SEHNR, CDR2 FQNEAQ, per germline (reference sequence).

This clonotype was observed at least ten times. V gene TRBV5-1 combines with J gene TRBJ1-1, with 8 bases identical to TRBD1. V lost 0 bases and J lost 3; bases outside the gene matches: 4. Germline V gene sequence: CDR1 SGHRS, CDR2 YFSETQ. The CDR3 loop spans 15 amino acids. The CDR3 spells CASSLAVDRDTEAFF. CDR3 coding DNA: TGCGCCAGCAGCTTGGCTGTGGACAGGGACACTGAAGCTTTCTTT.

This clonotype is labeled as medium-sized (0.01 to 0.1%). The CDR3 DNA reads as TGTGCCAGCAGCCCCCCCACCGGGACAGGGGGCGAGATCCTCTCGAATGAGCAGTTCTTC. Translated, it gives CASSPPTGTGGEILSNEQFF. The chain recombines TRBV12-3 or TRBV12-4 with TRBJ2-1; 12 bases line up with TRBD1. V lost 6 bases and J lost 7; bases outside the gene matches: 22. The CDR3 is 20 residues long.

Many counts were recorded for this clonotype. V usage is TRBV20-1 and J usage is TRBJ2-7, with D possibly TRBD1 on 8 matching bases. The V end lost 4 bases, the J end lost 2 bases, and 18 bases lay between the germline ends. This CDR3 is 15 amino acids long. From germline, CDR1 is DFQATT and CDR2 SNEGSKA (reference sequence). The CDR3 DNA sequence: TGCAGTGCTACAAACAGGGGGGGGGGTGCCTACGAGCAGTACTTC. As protein: CSATNRGGGAYEQYF.

This clonotype came up many times. The chain combines TRBV3-1 with TRBJ2-2, with 8 bases lining up with TRBD1. This CDR3 is 15 amino acids long. Germline CDR1 and CDR2: LGHDT and YNNKEL (reference sequence). After removal of 5 bases from V and 4 bases from J, the junction contained 6 bases not matched to a gene. The CDR3 region has the DNA TGTGCCAGCAGCTCCAGGACAGGGATCACCGGGGAGCTGTTTTTT. This encodes CASSSRTGITGELFF.

This clonotype has more than one count but fewer than ten. V and J are TRBV6-1 and TRBJ1-2; D possibly corresponds to TRBD1 (5 bases). V shed 2 bases and J shed 4 bases, with 8 bases lying between them. The CDR3 totals 13 residues. Germline V gene lookup returns CDR1 MNHNS and CDR2 SASEGT. The CDR3 is CASSERDGYGYTF. The CDR3 nucleotides are TGTGCCAGCAGTGAAAGGGACGGCTATGGCTACACCTTC.

There are many counts of this clonotype. This sequence joins TRBV7-9 and TRBJ2-2, with TRBD2 identical over 13 bases. Germline lookup yields CDR1 SEHNR and CDR2 FQNEAQ (reference sequence). Germline trimming cut 5 bases from V and 4 bases from J; bases unmatched to any gene: 7. The CDR3 length is 17 residues. For the CDR3, the DNA is TGTGCCAGCAGCCCTCGCGGGACTAGCGGGACCACCGGGGAGCTGTTTTTT. It yields the protein CASSPRGTSGTTGELFF.

This clonotype was detected ten times or more. At one of its ends the junction is not consistent with the germline gene, which may arise from a read error. The genes are TRBV4-1 and TRBJ2-5; D possibly uses TRBD1 or TRBD2 (5 bases each). Germline CDR1 is MGHRA and CDR2 is YSYEKL. The CDR3 runs 15 residues. CDR3 DNA: TGCGCCAGCAGCCAAGATCGAAGTTTAGTCGGGGCCAGGGACTTC. As protein: CASSQDRSLVGARDF.